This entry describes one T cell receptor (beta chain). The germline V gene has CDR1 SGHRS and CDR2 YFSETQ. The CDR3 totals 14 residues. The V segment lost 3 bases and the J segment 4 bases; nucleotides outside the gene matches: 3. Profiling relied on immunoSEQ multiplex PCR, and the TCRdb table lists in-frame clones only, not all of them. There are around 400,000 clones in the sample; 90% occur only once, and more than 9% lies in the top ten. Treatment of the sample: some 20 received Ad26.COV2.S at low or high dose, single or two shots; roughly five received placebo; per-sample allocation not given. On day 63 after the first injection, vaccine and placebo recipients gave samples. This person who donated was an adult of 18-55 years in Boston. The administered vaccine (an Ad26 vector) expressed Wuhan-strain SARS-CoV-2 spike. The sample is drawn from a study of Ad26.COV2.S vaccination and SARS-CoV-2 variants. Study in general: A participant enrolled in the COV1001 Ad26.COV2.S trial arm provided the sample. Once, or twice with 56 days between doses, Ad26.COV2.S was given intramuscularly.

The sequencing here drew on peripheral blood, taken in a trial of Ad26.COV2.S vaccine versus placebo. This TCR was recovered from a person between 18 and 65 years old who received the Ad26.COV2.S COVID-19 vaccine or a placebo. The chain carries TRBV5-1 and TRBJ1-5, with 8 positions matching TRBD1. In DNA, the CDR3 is TGCGCCAGCAGCTCAGGGGGCTTGAATCAGCCCCAGCATTTT. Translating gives CASSSGGLNQPQHF.